This TCR beta chain emerged from a study of T-cell reconstitution after alpha-beta-depleted transplantation in children. Overall study findings and caveats: One year after transplant, T-cell counts and diversity came mostly from newly produced T cells. Several hundred expanded graft clones reportedly were the source of alpha-beta T cells about two months after transplant. The study traced high day-60 TCRbeta diversity in some patients to surviving recipient T cells and thymic progenitors.

CDR1 is MNHEY and CDR2 is SVGEGT in the germline V gene. The V end lost 2 bases, the J end lost 5 bases, and 10 bases lay between the germline ends. CDR3 length equals 14 residues. Researchers prepared the TCRbeta library using unique molecular identifiers, the study reports. MiXCR, applied by TCRdb to the PCR reads, yields one record per CDR3 protein. Of 130,000 or so distinct CDR3 sequences in the sample, about 9.9% were seen once. This clonotype has only a few counts. Antigen: not known. The V call is TRBV6-2 or TRBV6-3, the J call TRBJ2-1, with D perhaps matching TRBD1 or TRBD2 (5 bases each). This specimen consisted of PBMCs, mostly from graft donor cells, obtained 180 days after TCRalphabeta/CD19-depleted stem cell transplant. The TCR was taken from a girl in the first two years of life who had a stem cell transplant for combined immunodeficiency, so the T cells may come from the graft donor. The CDR3 loop is CASSYPRENNEQFF. The CDR3 DNA follows: TGTGCCAGCAGTTACCCCAGGGAGAACAATGAGCAGTTCTTC.